Listed below are T cell receptor beta chains from one sample, sequenced in a study of cytomegalovirus exposure and HLA in healthy donors. Clones were sequenced by immunoSEQ multiplex PCR, and TCRdb holds only the in-frame ones, with some missing. The table has 100,000 to 120,000 clones, over 75% seen once; the top ten hold 6.9%. Sequenced: PBMCs. The receptor set was obtained from a man aged 25-45 years in good health and CMV-seropositive. Both conserved end residues are part of each CDR3. The D gene is left open where the match is weak. The listing skips clone size in some rows; elsewhere it reads once, few, many or a size class.

V gene	J gene	D gene	clone size	CDR3 DNA	CDR3 protein
TRBV15	TRBJ2-4	NA	once	TGTGCCACCAGCAGAGGGTCCGGGCGGGGAAGGGACGACATTCAGTACTTC	CATSRGSGRGRDDIQYF
TRBV7-3	TRBJ2-7	TRBD1	NA	TGTGCCAGCAGCAAAGGGGGACAGGACACCTACGAGCAGTACTTC	CASSKGGQDTYEQYF
TRBV14	TRBJ2-3	TRBD1	NA	TGTGCCAGCAGACATACTGACAGGGCAGATACGCAGTATTTT	CASRHTDRADTQYF
TRBV5-4	TRBJ2-5	NA	NA	TGTGCCAGCAGCCCCGGGGAGACCCAGTACTTC	CASSPGETQYF
TRBV7-2	TRBJ2-3	NA	NA	TGTGCCAGCAGCTTATCCTTCACAGATACGCAGTATTTT	CASSLSFTDTQYF
TRBV4-1	TRBJ1-1	NA	NA	TGCGCCAGCAGCCAAGGCTACAGGGAGAACACTGAAGCTTTCTTT	CASSQGYRENTEAFF
TRBV4-3	TRBJ2-2	NA	NA	TGCGCCAGCAGCCAAGATCGGGGAAACGCGAACACCGGGGAGCTGTTTTTT	CASSQDRGNANTGELFF
TRBV6-5	TRBJ2-3	TRBD1	NA	TGTGCCAGCAGTCGACAGGGCTCCACAGATACGCAGTATTTT	CASSRQGSTDTQYF
TRBV5-6	TRBJ2-7	TRBD1	NA	TGTGCCAGCAGCGGGGACAGGGAAAGCGAGCAGTACTTC	CASSGDRESEQYF
TRBV9	TRBJ2-1	NA	few	TGTGCCAGCAGCGTAGGGCTTCAAAATGAGCAGTTCTTC	CASSVGLQNEQFF
TRBV15	TRBJ2-7	NA	NA	TGTGCCACCAGCCTTACAGGCTACGAGCAGTACTTC	CATSLTGYEQYF
TRBV10-2	TRBJ1-1	NA	once	TGCGCCAGCAGTGCAATGGGGGCGGAGACTGAAGCTTTCTTT	CASSAMGAETEAFF
TRBV5-1	TRBJ2-7	TRBD1	NA	TGCGCCAGCAGCGGACAGGAAAGTTACGAGCAGTACTTC	CASSGQESYEQYF
TRBV5-6	TRBJ2-1	NA	once	TGTGCCAGCAGCCGACCGGGGGAAAGCTCCTACAATGAGCAGTTCTTC	CASSRPGESSYNEQFF
TRBV7-3	TRBJ2-1	TRBD2	NA	TGTGCCAGCAGCCCCGAAAATCCGGGACTAGCAGCCTACAATGAGCAGTTCTTC	CASSPENPGLAAYNEQFF
TRBV2	TRBJ1-1	NA	NA	TGTGCCAGCCTCCCTCCAGGCCCGAACACTGAAGCTTTCTTT	CASLPPGPNTEAFF
TRBV5-1	TRBJ2-2	TRBD1	NA	TGCGCCAGCAGCTTCTCTCAGACAGGGACCGGGGAGCTGTTTTTT	CASSFSQTGTGELFF
TRBV5-4	TRBJ1-2	NA	NA	TGTGCCAGCAGCTTGGGTGGGGCGCGAGGCTACACCTTC	CASSLGGARGYTF
TRBV9	TRBJ2-2	NA	NA	TGTGCCAGCAGCCCGTTCCCCTATCACACCGGGGAGCTGTTTTTT	CASSPFPYHTGELFF
TRBV20-1	TRBJ2-3	NA	NA	TGCAGTGCTACAGGGCCAGATACGCAGTATTTT	CSATGPDTQYF
TRBV2	TRBJ1-2	NA	NA	TGTGCCAGCAGGCCGGGTGGAGGCTACACCTTC	CASRPGGGYTF
TRBV4-1	TRBJ2-2	TRBD1	NA	TGCGCCAGCAGCCAAGTGTGGACAGGGGGCAACGGGGAGCTGTTTTTT	CASSQVWTGGNGELFF
TRBV27	TRBJ2-2	TRBD1	NA	TGTGCCAGCAGTTTGATAAGGACAGGGGGAGCGAACACCGGGGAGCTGTTTTTT	CASSLIRTGGANTGELFF
TRBV7-9	TRBJ1-2	NA	NA	TGTGCCAGCAGCACTTATGGCTACACCTTC	CASSTYGYTF
TRBV7-6	TRBJ1-6	NA	NA	TGTGCCAGCAGCTTAGCGCCGGGACGTGGGGAGGGGTCACCCCTCCACTTT	CASSLAPGRGEGSPLHF
TRBV7-8	TRBJ2-7	TRBD1	NA	TGTGCCAGCAGCTCTTCCGGGACAGGGGGCGACGAGCAGTACTTC	CASSSSGTGGDEQYF
TRBV19	TRBJ2-1	NA	NA	TGTGCCAGTAGTATTGGACAGTACAATGAGCAGTTCTTC	CASSIGQYNEQFF
TRBV5-1	TRBJ1-3	NA	NA	TGCGCCAGCCGTGGTGGGGGCTACAACTCTGGAAACACCATATATTTT	CASRGGGYNSGNTIYF
TRBV25-1	TRBJ1-3	TRBD1	NA	TGTGCCAGCAGTGAAGGGACAGCTGGAAACACCATATATTTT	CASSEGTAGNTIYF
TRBV5-1	TRBJ2-2	NA	NA	TGCGCCAGCAGCTTGGACCCACTAAACACCGGGGAGCTGTTTTTT	CASSLDPLNTGELFF
TRBV5-1	TRBJ1-4	TRBD1	once	TGCGCCAGCAGCCCCGACAGGGAGATTAATGAAAAACTGTTTTTT	CASSPDREINEKLFF